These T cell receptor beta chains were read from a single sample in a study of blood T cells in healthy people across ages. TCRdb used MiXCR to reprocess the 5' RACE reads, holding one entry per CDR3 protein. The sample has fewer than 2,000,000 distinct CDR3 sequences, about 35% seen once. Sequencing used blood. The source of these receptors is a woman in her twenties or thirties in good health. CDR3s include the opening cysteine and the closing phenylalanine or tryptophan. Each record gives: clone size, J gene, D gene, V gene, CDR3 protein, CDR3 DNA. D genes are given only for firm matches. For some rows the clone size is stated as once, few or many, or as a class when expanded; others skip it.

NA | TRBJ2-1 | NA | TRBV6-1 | CASSVPLGTRDASYNEQFF | TGTGCCAGCAGTGTACCCCTCGGGACTCGAGACGCCTCCTACAATGAGCAGTTCTTC
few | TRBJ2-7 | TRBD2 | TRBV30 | CAWSRGVVYEQYF | TGTGCCTGGAGTCGGGGGGTCGTCTACGAGCAGTACTTC
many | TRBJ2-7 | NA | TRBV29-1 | CSATGTHSYEQYF | TGCAGCGCAACCGGGACACACTCCTACGAGCAGTACTTC
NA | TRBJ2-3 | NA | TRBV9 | CASSRTLGSYVDTQYF | TGTGCCAGCAGCCGAACACTAGGTAGCTATGTAGATACGCAGTATTTT
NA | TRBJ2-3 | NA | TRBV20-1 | CSARWGRRTSGNTDTQYF | TGCAGTGCTAGGTGGGGCAGGCGAACCTCAGGAAACACAGATACGCAGTATTTT
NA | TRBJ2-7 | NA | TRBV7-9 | CASSLQGNSYEQYF | TGTGCCAGCAGCTTACAGGGGAACTCCTACGAGCAGTACTTC
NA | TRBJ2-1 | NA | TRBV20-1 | CSARDPGADGYNEQFF | TGCAGTGCTAGAGATCCCGGAGCTGACGGATACAATGAGCAGTTCTTC
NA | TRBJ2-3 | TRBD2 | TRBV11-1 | CASSFGTSRRTDTQYF | TGTGCCAGCAGCTTCGGGACTAGTCGTCGCACAGATACGCAGTATTTT
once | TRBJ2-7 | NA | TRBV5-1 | CASSLRPRGSEQYF | TGCGCCAGCAGCTTGAGGCCCCGCGGTAGCGAGCAGTACTTC
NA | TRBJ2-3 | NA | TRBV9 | CASSVGGEDGTDTQYF | TGTGCCAGCAGCGTAGGTGGGGAGGACGGCACAGATACGCAGTATTTT
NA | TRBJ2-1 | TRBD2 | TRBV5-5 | CASGGTSGRISYNEQFF | TGTGCCAGTGGAGGGACTAGCGGGAGGATCTCCTACAATGAGCAGTTCTTC